The sequence of this TCR beta chain was determined in a study of blood T cell repertoires in COVID-19. Across the whole study: Acute and convalescent COVID-19 samples came from the United States, Italy and Spain.

As originally analysed: Estimates of nucleated cell counts were drawn from the amplification of reference gene primers. The data were produced by immunoSEQ multiplex PCR, yet TCRdb's version contains in-frame clones alone and is incomplete. V, J and clone size are those of that table, while D and trimming were read from the DNA. The data hold about 210,000 clones, with almost 90% observed a single time. V was shortened by 6 bases and J by 7 bases, with 13 bases between the two germline ends. Germline lookup yields CDR1 MNHEY and CDR2 SVGAGI. The CDR3 is made up of 13 amino acids. This clonotype was obtained from a man younger than 35 with active or convalescent COVID-19. Sequenced input: peripheral blood. J is TRBJ1-5 and V is TRBV6-5; D not certain. CDR3 nucleotide sequence: TGTGCCAGCAGCGAGATAGACAACCAGCCCCAGCATTTT. This sequence encodes CASSEIDNQPQHF.